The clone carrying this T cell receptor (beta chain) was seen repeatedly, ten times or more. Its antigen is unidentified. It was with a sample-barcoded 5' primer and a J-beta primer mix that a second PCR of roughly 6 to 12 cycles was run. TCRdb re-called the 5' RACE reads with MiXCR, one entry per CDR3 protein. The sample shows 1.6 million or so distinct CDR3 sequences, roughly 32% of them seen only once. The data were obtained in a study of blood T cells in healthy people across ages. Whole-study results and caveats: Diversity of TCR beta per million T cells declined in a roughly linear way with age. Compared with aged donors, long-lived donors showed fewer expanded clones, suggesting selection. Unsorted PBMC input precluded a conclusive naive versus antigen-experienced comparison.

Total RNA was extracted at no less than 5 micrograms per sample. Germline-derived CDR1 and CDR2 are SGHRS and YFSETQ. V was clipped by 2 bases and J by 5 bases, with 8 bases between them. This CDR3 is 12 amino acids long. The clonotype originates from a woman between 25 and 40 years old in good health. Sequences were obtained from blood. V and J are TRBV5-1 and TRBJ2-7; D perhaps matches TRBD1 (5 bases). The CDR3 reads CASSLMTDEQYF. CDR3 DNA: TGCGCCAGCAGCTTAATGACAGACGAGCAGTACTTC. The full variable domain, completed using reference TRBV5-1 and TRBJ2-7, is KAGVTQTPRYLIKTRGQQVTLSCSPISGHRSVSWYQQTPGQGLQFLFEYFSETQRNKGNFPGRFSGRQFSNSRSEMNVSTLELGDSALYLCASSLMTDEQYFGPGTRLTVT.